These 18 T cell receptor beta chains were all obtained from the same sample, sequenced in a study of Ad26.COV2.S vaccination and SARS-CoV-2 variants. Documented treatment: roughly 18 received Ad26.COV2.S at low or high dose, single or two shots; about 5 received placebo; per-sample allocation not given. Samples were taken on day 63 after the first vaccine or placebo injection. Libraries were prepared by immunoSEQ multiplex PCR; TCRdb keeps only in-frame clonotypes and omits some of them. The sample yields about 410,000 clones, 80% to 90% seen once. The sequenced sample was peripheral blood, obtained in a trial of Ad26.COV2.S vaccine versus placebo. These receptors were taken from a person aged 18-65 years who received the Ad26.COV2.S COVID-19 vaccine or a placebo.

The chain combines TRBV19 with TRBJ2-6, with no clear D. Trimming removed 3 bases from V and 12 bases from J, with 9 bases in between. There are 12 residues in the CDR3. The V gene's germline CDR1 is LNHDA and CDR2 SQIVND (reference sequence). DNA of the CDR3: TGTGCCAGTAGTATCCAATCTGGCGTCCTGACTTTC. Translated, it gives CASSIQSGVLTF.

The genes are TRBV6-6 and TRBJ1-1; weak D call: TRBD1 (6 bases). This CDR3 has 14 residues. Per the germline V gene, CDR1 is MNHNY and CDR2 is SVGAGI (reference sequence). The ends were cut back, 6 bases at V and 2 bases at J, with 13 bases in the middle. The CDR3, as DNA: TGTGCCAGCAGAGAGACAGGCACCAACACTGAAGCTTTCTTT. As protein: CASRETGTNTEAFF.

The chain joins TRBV7-9 to TRBJ2-7; TRBD1 agrees at 9 bases. The trim removed 6 bases at V and 5 bases at J, leaving 8 bases unmatched. The CDR3 covers 14 residues. Looked up from germline, CDR1 is SEHNR and CDR2 is FQNEAQ (reference sequence). CDR3 protein: CASRRTGEADEQYF. The CDR3, as DNA: TGTGCCAGCAGGCGGACAGGGGAAGCGGACGAGCAGTACTTC. Variable domain in full (rest from reference TRBV7-9 and TRBJ2-7): DTGVSQNPRHKITKRGQNVTFRCDPISEHNRLYWYRQTLGQGPEFLTYFQNEAQLEKSRLLSDRFSAERPKGSFSTLEIQRTEQGDSAMYLCASRRTGEADEQYFGPGTRLTVT.

The chain links TRBV29-1 to TRBJ2-5; no firm D call. Looked up from germline, CDR1 is SQVTM and CDR2 is ANQGSEA. V was cut by 0 bases and J by 7 bases, with 9 bases left in between. This CDR3 has 12 residues. The CDR3 nucleotides read TGCAGCGTTGAAGATCTTACCGGGACCCAGTACTTC. It encodes CSVEDLTGTQYF.

The chain joins TRBV28 to TRBJ2-2; 7 bases map to TRBD1. Trimming cost V 6 bases and J 2 bases; bases outside gene matches: 6. This CDR3 comprises 15 residues. CDR1 is MDHEN and CDR2 is SYDVKM in the germline V gene. The CDR3 region has the DNA TGTGCCAGCAGCTACGGACAGGTTAACACCGGGGAGCTGTTTTTT. Translated: CASSYGQVNTGELFF.

The chain carries TRBV2 and TRBJ2-3, with D unresolved. CDR1 and CDR2 from the germline V gene are SNHLY and FYNNEI. The germline V and J ends were trimmed by 8 bases and 0 bases, with 18 bases remaining between them. The CDR3 runs 16 residues. As DNA, the CDR3 is TGTGCCAGCGGCTGGGATGGGCGATGGAGCACAGATACGCAGTATTTT. Translated, it gives CASGWDGRWSTDTQYF.

V usage is TRBV12-5 and J usage is TRBJ2-6; D possibly corresponds to TRBD2 (5 bases). Germline V gene data show CDR1 as LGHNT and CDR2 as FRNRAP. The V end lost 4 bases, the J end lost 4 bases, and 17 bases lay between the germline ends. This CDR3 contains 17 residues. DNA for the CDR3: TGTGCTAGTGGTTCCCTCGTCCTAGCACCCGGGGCCAACGTCCTGACTTTC. Its protein product is CASGSLVLAPGANVLTF.

The rearrangement joins TRBV5-6 to TRBJ2-1, with 9 bases lining up with TRBD2. Losses at the gene ends were 4 bases for V and 4 bases for J; bases not matched to a gene: 9. This CDR3 contains 16 residues. The germline gives CDR1 SGHDT, CDR2 YYEEEE. The CDR3 DNA reads TGTGCCAGCAGCCGTCCTAGCGGGGCGATTTACAATGAGCAGTTCTTC. Protein: CASSRPSGAIYNEQFF.

The chain joins TRBV5-6 to TRBJ2-5; 11 positions agree with TRBD1. Germline loops: CDR1 SGHDT, CDR2 YYEEEE. CDR3 length: 16 residues. The ends lost 4 bases at V and 5 bases at J; junction bases unmatched: 10. The chain's CDR3 is CASSGRTGGTRETQYF. CDR3 DNA sequence: TGTGCCAGCAGCGGCCGGACAGGGGGCACCAGGGAGACCCAGTACTTC.

The genes are TRBV5-1 and TRBJ2-7; D may be TRBD1 (5 bases). Germline assignment: CDR1 SGHRS and CDR2 YFSETQ. CDR3 length: 13 amino acids. V was cut by 2 bases and J by 3 bases, with 9 bases left in between. The CDR3 DNA follows: TGCGCCAGCAGCTTTAGACAGAGCTACGAGCAGTACTTC. It translates to CASSFRQSYEQYF.

This clone was picked up a small number of times. The chain carries TRBV11-2 and TRBJ2-7; 10 bases align to TRBD1. The V and J ends lost 9 bases and 5 bases, in that order; junction bases with no gene match: 7. Germline assignment: CDR1 SGHAT and CDR2 FQNNGV. The CDR3 consists of 13 residues. The CDR3, as DNA: TGTGCCAGTGTCCAGGACAGGGGGAACGAGCAGTACTTC. This gives the protein CASVQDRGNEQYF.

This sequence joins TRBV12-3 or TRBV12-4 and TRBJ1-2; the D is unclear. V dropped 7 bases and J dropped 5 bases, with 11 bases sitting between them. This CDR3 spans 12 amino acids. CDR3 bases: TGTGCCAGCACCTCAGGTACTTATGGCTACACCTTC. Protein product: CASTSGTYGYTF.

This clone was seen just once. The chain links TRBV2 to TRBJ2-2; 8 bases map to TRBD1. Trimming at V came to 2 bases and at J to 4 bases, leaving 3 bases not matched to a gene. Germline CDR1 reads SNHLY; CDR2 reads FYNNEI. The CDR3 covers 15 residues. The CDR3 DNA reads TGTGCCAGCAGTGAATCCAGGGGGCGCACCGGGGAGCTGTTTTTT. Its protein is CASSESRGRTGELFF.

This rearrangement joins TRBV11-2 to TRBJ2-7, with D possibly TRBD1 on 5 matching bases. CDR3 length: 14 amino acids. Looked up from germline, CDR1 is SGHAT and CDR2 is FQNNGV. V lost 0 bases and J lost 5, with 11 bases in between. The CDR3 sequence is CASSLDRTNDEQYF. The CDR3 DNA reads as TGTGCCAGCAGCTTAGATCGGACAAACGACGAGCAGTACTTC.

The V and J genes are TRBV5-1 and TRBJ2-1; TRBD1 matches 8 bases. Looked up from germline, CDR1 is SGHRS and CDR2 is YFSETQ. The CDR3 sequence is 16 residues long. V gave up 0 bases and J gave up 4 bases; unmatched junction bases: 6. The CDR3 DNA is TGCGCCAGCAGCTTGGCCGGGACAGGTGGTTACAATGAGCAGTTCTTC. Its protein is CASSLAGTGGYNEQFF.

The chain joins TRBV6-2 or TRBV6-3 to TRBJ1-5, with 8 positions matching TRBD1. The CDR3 has 15 residues. Germline V lookup: CDR1 MNHEY, CDR2 SVGEGT. Germline trimming cut 4 bases from V and 4 bases from J; bases unmatched to any gene: 6. The CDR3 loop reads CASSSGQVGNQPQHF. CDR3 nucleotide sequence: TGTGCCAGCAGTTCGGGACAGGTAGGGAATCAGCCCCAGCATTTT.

The chain has TRBV5-4 and TRBJ1-3; D gene ambiguous. V lost 3 bases and J 4 bases, leaving 5 bases between the germline ends. CDR1 and CDR2 from the germline V gene are SGHNT and YYREEE (reference sequence). This CDR3 comprises 12 residues. CDR3 region: CASSSTGNTIYF. DNA for the CDR3: TGTGCCAGCAGCTCTACAGGAAACACCATATATTTT.

J is TRBJ2-1 and V is TRBV13, with TRBD2 as a possible D gene (6 bases). The CDR3 extends over 15 amino acids. The V end was cut by 7 bases, the J end by 2 bases, with 15 bases between. Germline lookup yields CDR1 PRHDT and CDR2 FYEKMQ (reference sequence). The CDR3 region has the DNA TGTGCCAGCACCGCCGCGGGGCGAACCTACAATGAGCAGTTCTTC. This gives the protein CASTAAGRTYNEQFF.